These T cell receptor beta chains were read from a single sample in a study of blood T cell repertoires in COVID-19. Here immunoSEQ multiplex PCR was the method, and the copy in TCRdb shows in-frame clones only, minus some. The sample has over 150,000 clones, roughly nine tenths seen once. The sample was peripheral blood. These receptors came from a man aged 50-59 years with acute or convalescent COVID-19. The CDR3 runs from the conserved cysteine through the conserved F or W. The D gene is left open where the match is weak. Size is stated for part of the rows, as once, few or many counts, or as a class when the clone is expanded.

cdr3_nt: TGTGCCAGCAGCATATTAGCGGGAGAGTCCTACGAGCAGTACTTC; cdr3_aa: CASSILAGESYEQYF; d_call: TRBD2; j_call: TRBJ2-7; clone_size: .; cdr3_length: 15; v_call: TRBV7-2
cdr3_nt: TGCGCCAGCAGCACGAGCGGGACAGGGGGTGAAAAACTGTTTTTT; cdr3_aa: CASSTSGTGGEKLFF; d_call: TRBD1; j_call: TRBJ1-4; clone_size: .; cdr3_length: 15; v_call: TRBV5-1
cdr3_nt: TGTGCCAGCAGCTTAGGTGGAGGGATTAATGAGCAGTTCTTC; cdr3_aa: CASSLGGGINEQFF; d_call: .; j_call: TRBJ2-1; clone_size: .; cdr3_length: 14; v_call: TRBV7-2
cdr3_nt: TGTGCCAGCAGCCCAAGAATCGGGGATCAGCCCCAGCATTTT; cdr3_aa: CASSPRIGDQPQHF; d_call: .; j_call: TRBJ1-5; clone_size: once; cdr3_length: 14; v_call: TRBV5-8
cdr3_nt: TGTGCCAGCAGCGAGGGCGGGTTCCACTTT; cdr3_aa: CASSEGGFHF; d_call: .; j_call: TRBJ1-6; clone_size: .; cdr3_length: 10; v_call: TRBV11-2
cdr3_nt: TGCGCCAGCAGCCAAGAGCAGGGGGACACCGGGGAGCTGTTTTTT; cdr3_aa: CASSQEQGDTGELFF; d_call: TRBD1; j_call: TRBJ2-2; clone_size: .; cdr3_length: 15; v_call: TRBV4-1
cdr3_nt: TGTGCCAGCTCTCTGGAGGCCGGGGAGCTGTTTTTT; cdr3_aa: CASSLEAGELFF; d_call: .; j_call: TRBJ2-2; clone_size: .; cdr3_length: 12; v_call: TRBV18
cdr3_nt: TGTGCCAGCAGTGAACCCTCCGGGACAGGGCTTTCGGCTTTCTTT; cdr3_aa: CASSEPSGTGLSAFF; d_call: TRBD1; j_call: TRBJ1-1; clone_size: .; cdr3_length: 15; v_call: TRBV2
cdr3_nt: TGTGCCAGCAGCCAGAAGCATAGCGGGAGAGAGACCCAGTACTTC; cdr3_aa: CASSQKHSGRETQYF; d_call: TRBD2; j_call: TRBJ2-5; clone_size: .; cdr3_length: 15; v_call: TRBV3-1/TRBV3-2
cdr3_nt: TGTGCCACCAGCAGAGATCCCAGGGGGAACTATGGCTACACCTTC; cdr3_aa: CATSRDPRGNYGYTF; d_call: TRBD1; j_call: TRBJ1-2; clone_size: .; cdr3_length: 15; v_call: TRBV15
cdr3_nt: TGCAGTGCTAGTGGCTGGCAGGTGAATGAAAAACTGTTTTTT; cdr3_aa: CSASGWQVNEKLFF; d_call: .; j_call: TRBJ1-4; clone_size: .; cdr3_length: 14; v_call: TRBV20-1
cdr3_nt: TGTGCCAGCAGTGACCTCGGGGGTGGTAGCAATCAGCCCCAGCATTTT; cdr3_aa: CASSDLGGGSNQPQHF; d_call: .; j_call: TRBJ1-5; clone_size: .; cdr3_length: 16; v_call: TRBV6-1
cdr3_nt: TGTGCCAGCAGTCGACAGGGAATACATGGCTACACCTTC; cdr3_aa: CASSRQGIHGYTF; d_call: TRBD1; j_call: TRBJ1-2; clone_size: .; cdr3_length: 13; v_call: TRBV6-5
cdr3_nt: TGTGCCAGCAGGTCGACAGGGACGAACATTCAGTACTTC; cdr3_aa: CASRSTGTNIQYF; d_call: TRBD1; j_call: TRBJ2-4; clone_size: once; cdr3_length: 13; v_call: TRBV5-6
cdr3_nt: TGTGCCTGGATGGCGGAGAACACTGAAGCTTTCTTT; cdr3_aa: CAWMAENTEAFF; d_call: .; j_call: TRBJ1-1; clone_size: .; cdr3_length: 12; v_call: TRBV30
cdr3_nt: TGTGCCAGCAGACGGGGGGGGCAATCCTACGAGCAGTACTTC; cdr3_aa: CASRRGGQSYEQYF; d_call: TRBD2; j_call: TRBJ2-7; clone_size: .; cdr3_length: 14; v_call: TRBV27
cdr3_nt: TGTGCCAGCAGCGCCCAGAGGGCCGAAACCTCTGGAAACACCATATATTTT; cdr3_aa: CASSAQRAETSGNTIYF; d_call: .; j_call: TRBJ1-3; clone_size: .; cdr3_length: 17; v_call: TRBV2
cdr3_nt: TGTGCCAGCAGGAGGACAGGGGATTACGAGCAGTACTTC; cdr3_aa: CASRRTGDYEQYF; d_call: TRBD1; j_call: TRBJ2-7; clone_size: .; cdr3_length: 13; v_call: TRBV6-5
cdr3_nt: TGTGCCAGCAATATAAAACAGGGCCCTCAGCCCCAGCATTTT; cdr3_aa: CASNIKQGPQPQHF; d_call: .; j_call: TRBJ1-5; clone_size: .; cdr3_length: 14; v_call: TRBV6-4
cdr3_nt: TGTGCCAGCAGTTACGTACAAGAAAATCAGCCCCAGCATTTT; cdr3_aa: CASSYVQENQPQHF; d_call: .; j_call: TRBJ1-5; clone_size: few; cdr3_length: 14; v_call: TRBV6-2/TRBV6-3
cdr3_nt: TGTGCCAGCTCACACGGGACAGTCTTTAACTATGGCTACACCTTC; cdr3_aa: CASSHGTVFNYGYTF; d_call: TRBD1; j_call: TRBJ1-2; clone_size: .; cdr3_length: 15; v_call: TRBV18
cdr3_nt: TGTGCCAGCAGTTTATGGGCAGGGTCATACGAGCAGTACTTC; cdr3_aa: CASSLWAGSYEQYF; d_call: .; j_call: TRBJ2-7; clone_size: .; cdr3_length: 14; v_call: TRBV27
cdr3_nt: TGTGCCAGCAGCACCGCTGACAGGGCTGGAAACACCATATATTTT; cdr3_aa: CASSTADRAGNTIYF; d_call: TRBD1; j_call: TRBJ1-3; clone_size: once; cdr3_length: 15; v_call: TRBV5-6
cdr3_nt: TGTGCCACAAGAGGGCACCTTGGGACTAATGAAAAACTGTTTTTT; cdr3_aa: CATRGHLGTNEKLFF; d_call: .; j_call: TRBJ1-4; clone_size: once; cdr3_length: 15; v_call: TRBV10-3
cdr3_nt: TGTGCCAGCAGCGCGACAGGGGCGGACATTCAGTACTTC; cdr3_aa: CASSATGADIQYF; d_call: TRBD1; j_call: TRBJ2-4; clone_size: .; cdr3_length: 13; v_call: TRBV9
cdr3_nt: TGTGCCAGCAGCCCATCCGGGGGGGCTAATGAGCAGTTCTTC; cdr3_aa: CASSPSGGANEQFF; d_call: TRBD2; j_call: TRBJ2-1; clone_size: .; cdr3_length: 14; v_call: TRBV9
cdr3_nt: TGTGCCAGCAGCCTCGGGAACTCACAAGAGACCCAGTACTTC; cdr3_aa: CASSLGNSQETQYF; d_call: .; j_call: TRBJ2-5; clone_size: few; cdr3_length: 14; v_call: TRBV28
cdr3_nt: TGTGCCAGTACTCCCGACGGGGGAACCAGGGCCAATCAGCCCCAGCATTTT; cdr3_aa: CASTPDGGTRANQPQHF; d_call: .; j_call: TRBJ1-5; clone_size: few; cdr3_length: 17; v_call: TRBV19
cdr3_nt: TGTGCCAGCACCGCCTCTAGCTATGGCTACACCTTC; cdr3_aa: CASTASSYGYTF; d_call: .; j_call: TRBJ1-2; clone_size: .; cdr3_length: 12; v_call: TRBV28
cdr3_nt: TGTGCCAGCAGTTACACTTCGACTAGCGGTGCCTACGAGCAGTACTTC; cdr3_aa: CASSYTSTSGAYEQYF; d_call: TRBD2; j_call: TRBJ2-7; clone_size: once; cdr3_length: 16; v_call: TRBV6-5
cdr3_nt: TGTGCCAGCAGTTACTCTACAAGCGGCACCGGGGAGCTGTTTTTT; cdr3_aa: CASSYSTSGTGELFF; d_call: .; j_call: TRBJ2-2; clone_size: .; cdr3_length: 15; v_call: TRBV6-2/TRBV6-3
cdr3_nt: TGCAGCGTTGTGGGTCTAGCGGGGTCGAACTCCTACAATGAGCAGTTCTTC; cdr3_aa: CSVVGLAGSNSYNEQFF; d_call: TRBD2; j_call: TRBJ2-1; clone_size: .; cdr3_length: 17; v_call: TRBV29-1
cdr3_nt: TGCGCCAGCAGTGAGAGTTGGCATGGCTACACCTTC; cdr3_aa: CASSESWHGYTF; d_call: .; j_call: TRBJ1-2; clone_size: .; cdr3_length: 12; v_call: TRBV10-2
cdr3_nt: TGCGCCAGCAGCCCCCTGGGACAACTAAACACTGAAGCTTTCTTT; cdr3_aa: CASSPLGQLNTEAFF; d_call: .; j_call: TRBJ1-1; clone_size: .; cdr3_length: 15; v_call: TRBV4-1
cdr3_nt: TGTGCCAGCAGCCCAATCTCAGGGGTTAATGAGCAGTTCTTC; cdr3_aa: CASSPISGVNEQFF; d_call: .; j_call: TRBJ2-1; clone_size: .; cdr3_length: 14; v_call: TRBV4-2
cdr3_nt: TGTGCCAGCAGTGAGTTGAGTCCGGTAGCGGGAGTGGTTCGGACCCAGTACTTC; cdr3_aa: CASSELSPVAGVVRTQYF; d_call: TRBD2; j_call: TRBJ2-5; clone_size: .; cdr3_length: 18; v_call: TRBV6-1
cdr3_nt: TGTGCCAGCAGTTCCCAGAGGAGCAATCAGCCCCAGCATTTT; cdr3_aa: CASSSQRSNQPQHF; d_call: .; j_call: TRBJ1-5; clone_size: .; cdr3_length: 14; v_call: TRBV28
cdr3_nt: TGTGCCAGCAGCTTAAACGGACTAGCGGGGGTTGAGCAGTTCTTC; cdr3_aa: CASSLNGLAGVEQFF; d_call: TRBD2; j_call: TRBJ2-1; clone_size: .; cdr3_length: 15; v_call: TRBV7-2
cdr3_nt: TGTGCCAGCAGCTTAGTTTCGGGTCAGCCCCAGCATTTT; cdr3_aa: CASSLVSGQPQHF; d_call: .; j_call: TRBJ1-5; clone_size: once; cdr3_length: 13; v_call: TRBV7-2
cdr3_nt: TGTGCCAGCAGCCTCCAGATTGGGACTAGAGAGGGCAATGAGCAGTTCTTC; cdr3_aa: CASSLQIGTREGNEQFF; d_call: TRBD2; j_call: TRBJ2-1; clone_size: .; cdr3_length: 17; v_call: TRBV7-2
cdr3_nt: TGTGCCAGCAGCAGATGGGACAGGGGCTCCTCCTACGAGCAGTACTTC; cdr3_aa: CASSRWDRGSSYEQYF; d_call: TRBD1; j_call: TRBJ2-7; clone_size: .; cdr3_length: 16; v_call: TRBV9
cdr3_nt: TGTGCTAGCAGCGCAGTACCAGGGGAGACCCAGTACTTC; cdr3_aa: CASSAVPGETQYF; d_call: .; j_call: TRBJ2-5; clone_size: .; cdr3_length: 13; v_call: TRBV7-7
cdr3_nt: TGTGCCAGCAGCTTAGTCGGGGTTATGAACACTGAAGCTTTCTTT; cdr3_aa: CASSLVGVMNTEAFF; d_call: .; j_call: TRBJ1-1; clone_size: .; cdr3_length: 15; v_call: TRBV7-2
cdr3_nt: TGCGCCAGCAGCTTGCCGGGATATGGCTACACCTTC; cdr3_aa: CASSLPGYGYTF; d_call: .; j_call: TRBJ1-2; clone_size: .; cdr3_length: 12; v_call: TRBV5-1